This T cell receptor (beta chain) was documented in a study of blood T cells in healthy people across ages. PCR was performed a second time for about 7 to 11 cycles using a sample-barcoded 5' primer and a J-beta primer mix. TCRdb re-analysed the 5' RACE reads in MiXCR, keeping a single row per CDR3 protein. The data hold more than 1,000,000 distinct CDR3 sequences, with almost 25% observed a single time. Study conclusions and caveats: Estimated diversity across one million T cells was deemed an underestimate.

The CDR3 runs to 16 residues. With 7 bases removed from V and 0 bases from J, the gap between germline ends came to 16 bases. The germline V gene has CDR1 LGHDT and CDR2 YNNKEL (reference sequence). For this clonotype: Its antigen remains unidentified.

The sample also formed part of further work on T cells of mothers and their children. As that study records: Sample barcodes plus 2-4 random nucleotides came from the M1S primer. Versus unrelated pairs, overlap was slightly higher in related mother-child pairs, without reaching significance.

The source material was blood. This rearrangement joins TRBV3-1 to TRBJ1-3, with D uncertain. This TCR derives from a girl under 10 years old in good health. The CDR3 DNA reads TGTGCCAGCACCATCCAAGGACCGAACTCTGGAAACACCATATATTTT. Residues: CASTIQGPNSGNTIYF.